The source of this T cell receptor (beta chain) is a study of beta chain features in type 1 diabetes. The sample holds a few counts of this clone. Its target is unknown. This CDR3 contains 16 residues. In germline, CDR1 is KGHSH, CDR2 LQKENI. Trimming removed 3 bases from V and 6 bases from J; junction bases left unmatched: 13. Overall study results and limits: Shorter TCRB CDR3s, moderately but significantly so, marked every one of the four CD4+ subsets in Type 1 diabetes patients. Patients and controls would be equally affected if PCR favored shorter templates. Patients with type 1 diabetes showed fewer VDJ junction insertions and more deletions.

Sequencing targeted expressed TCRB transcripts, as all isolated RNA had been reverse transcribed. Method: immunoSEQ multiplex PCR; TCRdb's copy keeps in-frame clones and lacks some. This sample has 300,000 to 350,000 clones, with roughly 14% found just once. The TCR comes from a woman aged 18-29 years with type 1 diabetes. The sequenced material came from naive CD4+ T cells from blood. This chain joins TRBV18 and TRBJ1-2, with 7 positions matching TRBD1. CDR3 in DNA: TGTGCCAGCTCACCCGCCGGGGGAGACAGGGAACATGGCTACACCTTC. This sequence encodes CASSPAGGDREHGYTF.